A single sample is the source of the 6 T cell receptor beta chains below, sequenced in a study of Ad26.COV2.S vaccination and SARS-CoV-2 variants. Clones were sequenced by immunoSEQ multiplex PCR, and TCRdb holds only the in-frame ones, with some missing. Of some 180,000 clones detected, around 85% appear once; the ten largest clones hold less than 6%. The sample consisted of peripheral blood, taken after recovery from COVID-19. These receptors all stem from a human donor who had recovered from COVID-19.

This clone was picked up one time. The chain is built from TRBV5-5 and TRBJ2-3; no clear D gene. CDR1 is SGHKS and CDR2 is YYEKEE in the germline V gene (reference sequence). The CDR3 is 13 amino acids. The V gene lost 4 bases and the J gene lost 4 bases, with 10 bases spanning the gap. In DNA form, the CDR3 reads TGTGCCAGCAGCCGTTCTCCCGCAGATACGCAGTATTTT. Its translation: CASSRSPADTQYF.

This rearrangement joins TRBV25-1 to TRBJ2-5, with D maybe TRBD1 (5 bases). V lost 1 base and J 1 base, leaving 7 bases between the germline ends. The CDR3 contains 14 residues. CDR1 and CDR2 from the germline V gene are MGHDK and SYGVNS. The CDR3 DNA reads TGTGCCAGCAGTGAATTAGGGGCCCAAGAGACCCAGTACTTC. Translated, it gives CASSELGAQETQYF.

V and J are TRBV3-1 (or the pseudogene TRBV3-2) and TRBJ1-2; 7 nucleotides agree with TRBD1. The junction had 10 bases not matched to a gene; V was cut back by 4 bases and J by 5 bases. This CDR3 is 15 amino acids long. Germline CDR1 reads LGHDT; CDR2 reads YNNKEL (reference sequence). CDR3 in amino acids: CASSPRDRFGYGYTF. The CDR3 DNA reads TGTGCCAGCAGCCCCCGGGACAGATTTGGGTATGGCTACACCTTC.

The chain uses TRBV4-1 and TRBJ1-6, with a possible D match to TRBD1 (5 bases). Trimming stripped 1 base from V and 14 bases from J, with 15 bases between. Germline-derived CDR1 and CDR2 are MGHRA and YSYEKL. This CDR3 region has 14 residues. DNA of the CDR3: TGCGCCAGCAGCCAAGTCAGGAGGGGTCCATCCCTCCACTTT. Translating gives CASSQVRRGPSLHF.

This clone appeared a single time. V is TRBV19 and J is TRBJ1-6; unclear D gene. This CDR3 is 14 amino acids long. Deletions cut 5 bases from V and 10 bases from J, with 15 bases between. The germline V gene has CDR1 LNHDA and CDR2 SQIVND (reference sequence). The CDR3 DNA reads TGTGCCAGTAGTCCGGACCCGGAGAGATCACCCCTCCACTTT. This sequence encodes CASSPDPERSPLHF.

This clone came up once. This chain links TRBV9 with TRBJ2-5, with D possibly being TRBD1 or TRBD2 (6 bases each). From germline, CDR1 is SGDLS and CDR2 YYNGEE. Trimming stripped 3 bases from V and 2 bases from J, with 14 bases between. This CDR3 has 15 residues. CDR3 nucleotides: TGTGCCAGCAGCGAAGGGGGGTTTCGGCAAGAGACCCAGTACTTC. Amino acid sequence: CASSEGGFRQETQYF.